A selection of T cell receptor beta chains follows, all from one sample in a study of blood T cell repertoires in COVID-19. Sequencing used immunoSEQ multiplex PCR; TCRdb keeps in-frame clones, though not all of them. This sample has fewer than 100,000 clones; around 87% occur once, and the top ten carry under 8%. Specimen: peripheral blood. The receptors derive from a human donor with acute or convalescent COVID-19. The donor label of this sample is uncertain. CDR3s include the opening cysteine and the closing phenylalanine or tryptophan. The D gene is left open where the match is weak. A clone size is listed for some rows: how often the clone was seen (once, few, many), or a class if it is expanded.

>TRBD2|TRBJ2-1|-|TRBV3-1/TRBV3-2
TGTGCCAGCACCACAGGGACTAGCGGGGGGGCCAGGGAGCAGTTCTTC
CASTTGTSGGAREQFF
>-|TRBJ2-5|-|TRBV7-2
TGTGCCAGCAGTTCTAAAGCGGGTCTCCAAGAGACCCAGTACTTC
CASSSKAGLQETQYF
>-|TRBJ1-2|-|TRBV30
TGTGCCTGGAGAGGGGAAAATTATGGCTACACCTTC
CAWRGENYGYTF
>TRBD1|TRBJ2-1|-|TRBV5-1
TGCGCCAGCAGCTCGGACAGGGGCCCTGTTGGCTCCTACAATGAGCAGTTCTTC
CASSSDRGPVGSYNEQFF
>TRBD2|TRBJ2-2|-|TRBV3-1/TRBV3-2
TGTGCCAGCAGCCAAGGGGAGGGAACCGGGGAGCTGTTTTTT
CASSQGEGTGELFF
>-|TRBJ1-2|-|TRBV10-2
TGCGCCAGCAGTACTACGGGGGTCACAGTTTCTAACTATGGCTACACCTTC
CASSTTGVTVSNYGYTF
>-|TRBJ2-5|-|TRBV6-2/TRBV6-3
TGTGCCAGCAGTTACTCTACCAGGGGCTCTACCCAGTACTTC
CASSYSTRGSTQYF
>TRBD1|TRBJ2-1|-|TRBV14
TGTGCCAGCAGCCAAGTCCCGGGACAGCGCAATGAGCAGTTCTTC
CASSQVPGQRNEQFF
>-|TRBJ2-3|-|TRBV30
TGTGCCTGGAGTGTGGCCCTCACAGATACGCAGTATTTT
CAWSVALTDTQYF
>-|TRBJ2-7|-|TRBV9
TGTGCCAGCAGCCCGAGATATGACAGGTATACTACCTACGAGCAGTACTTC
CASSPRYDRYTTYEQYF
>TRBD2|TRBJ2-5|few|TRBV13
TGTGCCAGCAGCGCTAGCGGGGGGGCGGTCCGCGAGACCCAGTACTTC
CASSASGGAVRETQYF
>TRBD1|TRBJ2-7|-|TRBV28
TGTGCCAGCAGACCGGGGGACAGGGTCGACGAGCAGTACTTC
CASRPGDRVDEQYF
>TRBD1|TRBJ2-3|-|TRBV24-1
TGTGCCACCAGTGCCCGGACAGGGGGCCCAGATACGCAGTATTTT
CATSARTGGPDTQYF
>TRBD1|TRBJ2-7|-|TRBV5-4
TGTGCCAGCAGCTTCGGGACAGAGACCTACGAGCAGTACTTC
CASSFGTETYEQYF
>TRBD2|TRBJ2-2|-|TRBV12-5
TGTGCTAGTGGTTTGGATGTTAGCGGGGGCCCGAACACCGGGGAGCTGTTTTTT
CASGLDVSGGPNTGELFF
>TRBD1|TRBJ2-4|few|TRBV7-8
TGTGCCAGCAGCCCGGGACAGGGGGCGATAAACATTCAGTACTTC
CASSPGQGAINIQYF
>-|TRBJ1-1|-|TRBV7-9
TGTGCCAGCAGCTCCCCCGGGGGGCGGTGGAGGACTGAAGCTTTCTTT
CASSSPGGRWRTEAFF
>-|TRBJ2-1|-|TRBV19
TGTGCCAGTAGTCCCGGGGATAATGAGCAGTTCTTC
CASSPGDNEQFF
>-|TRBJ1-2|-|TRBV6-1
TGTGCCAGCAGTGAACACAGGGTCACTAACTATGGCTACACCTTC
CASSEHRVTNYGYTF
>TRBD1|TRBJ1-5|-|TRBV29-1
TGCAGCGTTAAGATAGGGGGCTCGAGCAATCAGCCCCAGCATTTT
CSVKIGGSSNQPQHF
>-|TRBJ1-2|-|TRBV27
TGTGCCAGCAGCCGGCGGGGTTACCATGGCTACACCTTC
CASSRRGYHGYTF
>TRBD1|TRBJ2-7|-|TRBV10-3
TGTGCCATCAGGGCCGGGACAGACTCCTACGAGCAGTACTTC
CAIRAGTDSYEQYF
>-|TRBJ2-2|-|TRBV19
TGTGCCAGTAGTATAGATTGGAGGGGGCAACACGGGGAGCTGTTTTTT
CASSIDWRGQHGELFF
>-|TRBJ1-2|-|TRBV27
TGTGCCAGCAGTTTATTTGCAGGGCTAATAGGTGGCTACACCTTC
CASSLFAGLIGGYTF
>TRBD2|TRBJ2-3|-|TRBV27
TGTGCCAGCAGTTTCTCGGCGGGGGGGGTCCCAGATACGCAGTATTTT
CASSFSAGGVPDTQYF
>TRBD2|TRBJ2-5|-|TRBV28
TGTGCCAGCAGCTTAGCGGGGGGGTATGAGACCCAGTACTTC
CASSLAGGYETQYF
>-|TRBJ2-5|-|TRBV11-1
TGTGCCAGCAGCTCCCTTATTTTGGGGACTCAAGAGACCCAGTACTTC
CASSSLILGTQETQYF
>TRBD1|TRBJ1-5|-|TRBV6-5
TGTGCCAGCACCCGGGGACAGGGAGTGCAGCCCCAGCATTTT
CASTRGQGVQPQHF
>-|TRBJ1-3|few|TRBV6-5
TGTGCCAGCAGTTACTCGAGTTTTGGAAACACCATATATTTT
CASSYSSFGNTIYF
>-|TRBJ1-2|few|TRBV3-1/TRBV3-2
TGTGCCAGCAGTAATGGACAGATCTATGGCTACACCTTC
CASSNGQIYGYTF
>TRBD1|TRBJ2-7|-|TRBV7-9
TGTGCCAGCAGCTTAGCAGGGACAGGGGACGAGCAGTACTTC
CASSLAGTGDEQYF
>TRBD1|TRBJ2-1|-|TRBV7-9
TGTGCCAGCAGCTCTGGACAGGTCTTTAGGGATGAGCAGTTCTTC
CASSSGQVFRDEQFF
>-|TRBJ1-2|-|TRBV19
TGTGCCAGTAGTATAGTCTCAGGGTTGAACTATGGCTACACCTTC
CASSIVSGLNYGYTF
>TRBD1|TRBJ1-3|-|TRBV29-1
TGCAGCGTTGCTTCCCCAGGGACAGGTGCAAACACCATATATTTT
CSVASPGTGANTIYF
>-|TRBJ2-1|-|TRBV18
TGTGCCAGCTCACCACCGACTCACAATGAGCAGTTCTTC
CASSPPTHNEQFF
>TRBD1|TRBJ2-7|-|TRBV2
TGTGCCAGCAGGAGGGACAGCTACGAGCAGTACTTC
CASRRDSYEQYF
>TRBD2|TRBJ2-3|-|TRBV30
TGTGCCTGGACCCGCGGGAGGAGCACAGATACGCAGTATTTT
CAWTRGRSTDTQYF
>TRBD2|TRBJ2-1|-|TRBV11-3
TGTGCCAGCAGCCCAGAAACCGGACTAGCGGAGAGCTCCTACAATGAGCAGTTCTTC
CASSPETGLAESSYNEQFF
>-|TRBJ2-3|-|TRBV6-6
TGTGCCAGCAGTCTTCCGGGGGGCCCAGATACGCAGTATTTT
CASSLPGGPDTQYF
>TRBD1|TRBJ2-5|-|TRBV3-1/TRBV3-2
TGTGCCAGCAGCCAGCTCAGGGGGCGAGGGGACCAAGAGACCCAGTACTTC
CASSQLRGRGDQETQYF
>-|TRBJ2-1|-|TRBV3-1/TRBV3-2
TGTGCCAGCAGCCAAGCCCAAGGACAGTACAATGAGCAGTTCTTC
CASSQAQGQYNEQFF
>-|TRBJ2-7|-|TRBV6-2/TRBV6-3
TGTGCCAGCAGTTACCGCATCTCCCAAGTCTGGGGGGGCGGGTACGAGCAGTACTTC
CASSYRISQVWGGGYEQYF
>TRBD1|TRBJ1-2|once|TRBV3-1/TRBV3-2
TGTGCCAGCAGCCAAGCCGGGACAGGGCTTGGCTACACCTTC
CASSQAGTGLGYTF
>TRBD1|TRBJ1-2|few|TRBV19
TGTGCCAGTAGTCCCTTCGGACAGGCACCCCACGGCTACACCTTC
CASSPFGQAPHGYTF
>-|TRBJ2-1|-|TRBV5-1
TGCGCCAGCAGCTTGGTTTCTAACTCCTACAATGAGCAGTTCTTC
CASSLVSNSYNEQFF
>TRBD2|TRBJ2-7|-|TRBV7-9
TGTGCCAGCAGCTTAGAGGCTAGCGGGTACGAGCAGTACTTC
CASSLEASGYEQYF
>TRBD2|TRBJ2-7|few|TRBV6-5
TGTGCCAGCAGACAGGGACTAGCGGGGTCCTACGAGCAGTACTTC
CASRQGLAGSYEQYF
>TRBD1|TRBJ1-5|-|TRBV19
TGTGCCAGCGCGGACAGGCTTAGACAGCCCCAGCATTTT
CASADRLRQPQHF
>TRBD1|TRBJ1-1|-|TRBV18
TGTGCCAGCTCAGGTACAGGGGGCACTGAAGCTTTCTTT
CASSGTGGTEAFF
>TRBD1|TRBJ2-5|-|TRBV7-8
TGTGCCAGCAGCAAATTGGGGGCACAGGGGCAAGAGACCCAGTACTTC
CASSKLGAQGQETQYF
>-|TRBJ1-1|-|TRBV11-2
TGTGCCAGCAGCTTGAGCCCCAGGGGCACTGAAGCTTTCTTT
CASSLSPRGTEAFF
>-|TRBJ1-1|-|TRBV27
TGTGCCAGCAGTTCTTACAGGGACAACACTGAAGCTTTCTTT
CASSSYRDNTEAFF
>TRBD1|TRBJ2-3|once|TRBV5-1
TGCGCCAGCAGCGGACAGGGGGGTGGCACAGATACGCAGTATTTT
CASSGQGGGTDTQYF
>TRBD1|TRBJ2-6|-|TRBV24-1
TGTGCCACCAGTGAACCGACAGGGGGCTCTGGGGCCAACGTCCTGACTTTC
CATSEPTGGSGANVLTF
>-|TRBJ2-1|-|TRBV28
TGTGCCAGCAGAATTTTTACCGAATTGCGCAATGAGCAGTTCTTC
CASRIFTELRNEQFF
>TRBD2|TRBJ2-5|-|TRBV6-1
TGTGCCAGCAGTGAATGGGGGCGGGGGGGCCTTGAGACCCAGTACTTC
CASSEWGRGGLETQYF
>-|TRBJ2-1|few|TRBV19
TGTGCCAGTAGTATGGGCGGGCCCTCCTACAATGAGCAGTTCTTC
CASSMGGPSYNEQFF
>TRBD1|TRBJ2-7|-|TRBV15
TGTGCCACCAGGTTGGACAGGGGGCCCTACGAGCAGTACTTC
CATRLDRGPYEQYF
>TRBD1|TRBJ1-3|-|TRBV9
TGTGCCAGCAGTGATCGGACAGGGGGTGGAAACACCATATATTTT
CASSDRTGGGNTIYF
>-|TRBJ2-3|-|TRBV7-9
TGTGCCAGCAGCCCGTCCTTGGGGGCGGCAGATACGCAGTATTTT
CASSPSLGAADTQYF